This TCR beta chain comes out of a study of regulatory T cells in long-lasting Graves disease. This clonotype was seen ten or more times. The authors built TCR beta libraries using iRepertoire HTBI primers and Arm-PCR of CDR3 regions. Each CDR3 protein gets one entry after TCRdb re-called the multiplex PCR reads with MiXCR. The table lists some 250,000 distinct CDR3 sequences, around 19% of them singletons. Time point reported: newly diagnosed GD, antithyroid drugs for less than 3 months. The authors made the TCR library using RNA they extracted from PBMCs. The V and J ends lost 5 bases and 6 bases respectively, with 8 bases between them. Germline V gene data show CDR1 as DFQATT and CDR2 as SNEGSKA (reference sequence). The CDR3 runs 10 residues. These data were also filed under a second study, of T cells in Graves' hyperthyroidism and ophthalmopathy.

The starting material was peripheral blood mononuclear cells (PBMCs), obtained at new diagnosis, from a patient treated with antithyroid drugs. The chain carries TRBV20-1 and TRBJ2-7; possible D gene TRBD2, 5 bases. The origin of this receptor is a woman in her thirties with Graves disease. The CDR3 loop reads CSASGGEQYF. The CDR3 coding sequence is TGCAGTGCTTCCGGAGGCGAGCAGTACTTC.